This entry describes one TCR beta chain. The antigen is not known. The source of the sample is a study of OX40 agonist ivuxolimab in advanced cancers. Study context: Mean age approximately 61 years, range about 20 to 79; around 80% male.

TCRdb's table, derived via immunoSEQ multiplex PCR, lists solely in-frame clones and lacks some. The table records approximately 130,000 clones, more than 85% of them present only once. Germline CDR1 SGDLS, CDR2 YYNGEE. Trimming left V 0 bases short and J 4 bases short, with 16 bases between. The CDR3 length is 16 residues. General observations from the study: Low levels of normalized T-cell clonal expansion also appeared in some nonresponders. CD4+ and CD8+ T cells in blood underwent clonal expansion by week 6 at 0.1 to 3.0 mg/kg.

The receptor comes from an adult with an advanced solid tumor such as melanoma, head and neck, liver or kidney cancer. The V and J genes are TRBV9 and TRBJ1-1; no clear D. This sample comprised CD4+ or CD8+ T cells sorted from blood, obtained in a trial of the OX40 agonist ivuxolimab. The DNA of the CDR3 is TGTGCCAGCAGCGTAGGAAATCCGGAGTTGGGCACTGAAGCTTTCTTT. This sequence encodes CASSVGNPELGTEAFF.